These 17 T cell receptor beta chains were all obtained from the same sample, sequenced in a study of cytomegalovirus exposure and HLA in healthy donors. Amplification used 60 Vbeta primers and 13 Jbeta primers. Sequencing used immunoSEQ multiplex PCR; TCRdb keeps in-frame clones, though not all of them. The sample has around 150,000 clones; approximately 75% are singletons. Sequencing was done on a sample of PBMCs. The receptors stem from a middle-aged man in good health and CMV-seropositive.

This chain joins TRBV5-1 and TRBJ2-7; D is possibly TRBD2 (7 bases). This CDR3 has 16 amino acids. V was cut by 4 bases and J by 2 bases, with 19 bases left in between. CDR1 and CDR2 from the germline V gene are SGHRS and YFSETQ. In nucleotides, the CDR3 is TGCGCCAGCAGCAAATCAGATAAGGGGGGGGCCTACGAGCAGTACTTC. Translation gives CASSKSDKGGAYEQYF.

This chain uses TRBV28 with TRBJ1-5; maybe TRBD1 (5 bases). Germline CDR1 and CDR2: MDHEN and SYDVKM. V was pared by 5 bases and J by 0 bases, with 14 bases between. This CDR3 comprises 16 residues. CDR3 nucleotides: TGTGCCAGCAGTCTGGGGGGGATCTATAGCAATCAGCCCCAGCATTTT. Its protein product is CASSLGGIYSNQPQHF. The whole variable domain, remainder taken from reference TRBV28 and TRBJ1-5, is DVKVTQSSRYLVKRTGEKVFLECVQDMDHENMFWYRQDPGLGLRLIYFSYDVKMKEKGDIPEGYSVSREKKERFSLILESASTNQTSMYLCASSLGGIYSNQPQHFGDGTRLSIL.

The chain employs TRBV2 and TRBJ2-7, with 9 bases identical to TRBD1. The trim removed 4 bases at V and 2 bases at J, leaving 0 bases unmatched. The CDR3 runs to 13 residues. CDR1 and CDR2 from the germline V gene are SNHLY and FYNNEI. CDR3 bases: TGTGCCAGCAGTGGGACAGGGGCCTACGAGCAGTACTTC. It translates to CASSGTGAYEQYF.

This rearrangement joins TRBV10-1 to TRBJ2-5; TRBD2 is a possible D gene (6 bases). With 6 bases removed from V and 1 base from J, the gap between germline ends came to 9 bases. Germline V gene data show CDR1 as WNHNN and CDR2 as SYGVQD (reference sequence). The CDR3 runs 13 residues. The CDR3 DNA reads as TGCGCCAGCAGCTTAGCGGCCCAAGAGACCCAGTACTTC. Encoded protein: CASSLAAQETQYF.

This chain joins TRBV27 and TRBJ1-6; possible D gene TRBD1, 5 bases. CDR1 MNHEY and CDR2 SMNVEV come from the germline V gene (reference sequence). Trimming removed 0 bases from V and 5 bases from J, with 14 bases in between. This CDR3 contains 17 residues. As DNA, the CDR3 is TGTGCCAGCAGTTTATCGTCAGGGCTCTCGAATAATTCACCCCTCCACTTT. This gives the protein CASSLSSGLSNNSPLHF.

The CDR3 region is CASSPPVGQGASGELFF. The CDR3 DNA is TGTGCCAGCTCACCACCGGTCGGACAGGGGGCCTCCGGGGAGCTGTTTTTT. This chain uses TRBV18 with TRBJ2-2; 11 nucleotides align to TRBD1. CDR1 and CDR2 from the germline V gene are KGHSH and LQKENI. The CDR3 has 17 amino acids. After removal of 0 bases from V and 6 bases from J, the junction contained 6 bases not matched to a gene.

As for this clone: This sample also contains other DNA sequences that code for the same CDR3. CDR3 in DNA: TGTGCCAGCAGCTTGGGACTCAATCAGCCCCAGCATTTT. Translating gives CASSLGLNQPQHF. The rearrangement uses TRBV11-2 and TRBJ1-5; D is possibly TRBD1 (5 bases). V gave up 3 bases and J gave up 3 bases, with 6 bases separating them. CDR1 is SGHAT and CDR2 is FQNNGV in the germline V gene. The CDR3 is 13 amino acids.

This chain links TRBV6-5 with TRBJ2-1; 9 bases agree with TRBD1. This CDR3 is built from 15 residues. The V gene end was trimmed by 5 bases and the J gene end by 3 bases; junction bases not matched to a gene: 5. Germline CDR1 is MNHEY and CDR2 is SVGAGI. Written as DNA, the CDR3 is TGTGCCAGCAGTCGCGGGGACAGGGTCTACAATGAGCAGTTCTTC. Translation gives CASSRGDRVYNEQFF.

This clone was picked up a small number of times. The chain links TRBV28 to TRBJ1-5; tentatively, D is TRBD1 (6 bases). Germline assignment: CDR1 MDHEN and CDR2 SYDVKM. Deletions cut 4 bases from V and 4 bases from J, with 8 bases between. The CDR3 is made up of 13 amino acids. The CDR3 loop is CASSSQGNQPQHF. DNA of the CDR3: TGTGCCAGCAGTTCGCAGGGGAATCAGCCCCAGCATTTT. The full variable domain, with the rest looked up from reference TRBV28 and TRBJ1-5, is DVKVTQSSRYLVKRTGEKVFLECVQDMDHENMFWYRQDPGLGLRLIYFSYDVKMKEKGDIPEGYSVSREKKERFSLILESASTNQTSMYLCASSSQGNQPQHFGDGTRLSIL.

The rearrangement joins TRBV5-1 to TRBJ2-7, with TRBD1 identical over 7 bases. The CDR3 runs to 15 residues. The germline V gene has CDR1 SGHRS and CDR2 YFSETQ. V lost 4 bases and J lost 1; bases outside the gene matches: 8. This CDR3 reads CASSPYRDRSYEQYF. The DNA of the CDR3 is TGCGCCAGCAGCCCGTACCGGGACAGATCCTACGAGCAGTACTTC.

The chain joins TRBV9 to TRBJ2-3, with TRBD2 matching 7 bases. V was pared by 0 bases and J by 3 bases, with 4 bases of the junction left unmatched. The CDR3 is 15 amino acids. Germline loops: CDR1 SGDLS, CDR2 YYNGEE. CDR3 nucleotide sequence: TGTGCCAGCAGCGTAGGAGCGGGGAGAACAGATACGCAGTATTTT. It translates to CASSVGAGRTDTQYF.

This chain joins TRBV30 and TRBJ2-2; 9 nucleotides match TRBD2. Germline-derived CDR1 and CDR2 are GTSNPN and SVGIG (reference sequence). The trim removed 8 bases at V and 3 bases at J, leaving 7 bases unmatched. The CDR3 sequence is 14 residues long. The CDR3 loop reads CARSGGAYTGELFF. Written as DNA, the CDR3 is TGTGCCCGTAGCGGGGGAGCCTACACCGGGGAGCTGTTTTTT.

This clone was picked up a small number of times. The chain carries TRBV7-2 and TRBJ2-5; TRBD2 is a possible D gene (6 bases). The germline V and J ends were trimmed by 2 bases and 4 bases, with 11 bases remaining between them. Germline-derived CDR1 and CDR2 are SGHTA and FQGNSA. The CDR3 has 14 amino acids. CDR3 sequence: CASSLYGGRETQYF. CDR3 nucleotide sequence: TGTGCCAGCAGCTTATACGGGGGTAGAGAGACCCAGTACTTC.

CDR3 nucleotides: TGCGCCAGCAGTGGGTGGCAGGGGGCGAATGAGCAGTTCTTC. This gives the protein CASSGWQGANEQFF. V gene TRBV10-1 combines with J gene TRBJ2-1; TRBD1 matches at 8 bases. The length of the CDR3 is 14 residues. Germline CDR1 reads WNHNN; CDR2 reads SYGVQD (reference sequence). V lost 4 bases and J lost 7; bases outside the gene matches: 6.

This chain uses TRBV9 with TRBJ2-7, with TRBD1 as a possible D gene (5 bases). Germline V lookup: CDR1 SGDLS, CDR2 YYNGEE. There are 14 residues in the CDR3. The V end was cut by 4 bases, the J end by 4 bases, with 15 bases between. CDR3 in DNA: TGTGCCAGCAGCTCGACGTTCAGGGAATACGAGCAGTACTTC. Its protein product is CASSSTFREYEQYF.

The J gene is TRBJ2-3, the V gene TRBV18; D ambiguous. Per the germline V gene, CDR1 is KGHSH and CDR2 is LQKENI. CDR3 length equals 13 residues. V shed 0 bases and J shed 3 bases, with 4 bases lying between them. This chain's CDR3 is CASSPPATDTQYF. CDR3 bases: TGTGCCAGCTCACCACCGGCTACAGATACGCAGTATTTT.

The chain employs TRBV7-2 and TRBJ2-2, with D perhaps matching TRBD1 (5 bases). The V end lost 2 bases, the J end lost 7 bases, and 11 bases lay between the germline ends. This CDR3 is 14 amino acids long. Per germline, CDR1 SGHTA and CDR2 FQGNSA. The CDR3 DNA reads TGTGCCAGCAGCTTACGAAGGGGCGGCGGGGAGCTGTTTTTT. This codes for CASSLRRGGGELFF.